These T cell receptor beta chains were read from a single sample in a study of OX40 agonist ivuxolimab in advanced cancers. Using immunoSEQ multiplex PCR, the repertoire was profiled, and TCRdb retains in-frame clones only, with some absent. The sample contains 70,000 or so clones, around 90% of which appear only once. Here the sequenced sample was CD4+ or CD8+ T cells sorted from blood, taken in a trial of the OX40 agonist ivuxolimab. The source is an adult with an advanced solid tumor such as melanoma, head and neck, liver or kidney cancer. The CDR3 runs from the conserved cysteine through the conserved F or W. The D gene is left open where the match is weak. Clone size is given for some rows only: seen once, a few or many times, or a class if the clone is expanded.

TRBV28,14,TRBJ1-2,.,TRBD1,CASSEQGVGYGYTF,TGTGCCAGCAGTGAACAGGGGGTGGGCTATGGCTACACCTTC
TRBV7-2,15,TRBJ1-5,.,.,CASSLADLNSQPQHF,TGTGCCAGCAGCTTAGCGGACCTTAACAGCCAGCCCCAGCATTTT
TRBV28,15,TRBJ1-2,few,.,CASSPTQGMVYGYTF,TGTGCCAGCAGTCCAACGCAAGGGATGGTCTATGGCTACACCTTC
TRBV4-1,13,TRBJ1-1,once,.,CASRLGQDTEAFF,TGCGCCAGCAGGTTAGGACAAGACACTGAAGCTTTCTTT
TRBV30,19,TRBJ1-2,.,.,CAWSLDGWTARALNYGYTF,TGTGCCTGGAGTCTAGACGGGTGGACAGCCAGGGCGTTAAACTATGGCTACACCTTC
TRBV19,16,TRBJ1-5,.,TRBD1,CASSRPGQGVNQPQHF,TGTGCCAGTAGTCGTCCGGGACAGGGTGTCAATCAGCCCCAGCATTTT
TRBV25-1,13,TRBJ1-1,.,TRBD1,CASRGGMNTEAFF,TGTGCCAGCCGAGGGGGCATGAACACTGAAGCTTTCTTT
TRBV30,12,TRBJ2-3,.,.,CAWRDTQYTQYF,TGTGCCTGGCGGGACACCCAATATACGCAGTATTTT
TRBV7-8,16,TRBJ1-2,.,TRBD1,CASSYRDRAKDYGYTF,TGTGCCAGCAGCTACCGGGACAGGGCCAAGGACTATGGCTACACCTTC
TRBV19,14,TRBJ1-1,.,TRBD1,CASSMTGVNTEAFF,TGTGCCAGTAGTATGACAGGGGTTAACACTGAAGCTTTCTTT
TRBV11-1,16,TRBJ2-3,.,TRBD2,CASSLIGGSLADTQYF,TGTGCCAGCAGCTTAATCGGCGGGAGTTTGGCAGATACGCAGTATTTT
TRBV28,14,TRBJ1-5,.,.,CASSRGTVNQPQHF,TGTGCCAGCAGCCGCGGGACGGTCAATCAGCCCCAGCATTTT
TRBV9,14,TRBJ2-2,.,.,CASSVVGNTGELFF,TGTGCCAGCAGCGTAGTAGGGAACACCGGGGAGCTGTTTTTT
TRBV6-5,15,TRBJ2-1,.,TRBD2,CASSRQLAGGREQFF,TGTGCCAGCAGTCGACAACTAGCGGGAGGTCGGGAGCAGTTCTTC
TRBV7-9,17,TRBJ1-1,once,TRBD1,CASSPAWTGFLNTEAFF,TGTGCCAGCAGTCCCGCGTGGACAGGTTTTCTGAACACTGAAGCTTTCTTT
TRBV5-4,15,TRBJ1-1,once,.,CASSLEFGVNTEAFF,TGTGCCAGCAGCTTGGAATTCGGGGTTAACACTGAAGCTTTCTTT
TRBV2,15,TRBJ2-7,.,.,CASSESPITGYEQYF,TGTGCCAGCAGTGAGAGCCCCATCACGGGCTACGAGCAGTACTTC
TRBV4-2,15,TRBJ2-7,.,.,CASSQDVGGLGLQYF,TGTGCCAGCAGCCAAGATGTGGGCGGCCTCGGGTTGCAGTACTTC
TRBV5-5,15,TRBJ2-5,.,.,CASSLIWGLQETQYF,TGTGCCAGCAGCTTGATTTGGGGGCTCCAAGAGACCCAGTACTTC
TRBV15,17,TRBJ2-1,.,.,CATSRARGEGLNDEQFF,TGTGCCACCAGCAGAGCCCGTGGGGAAGGACTAAATGATGAGCAGTTCTTC
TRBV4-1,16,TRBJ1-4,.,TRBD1,CASSPGQGPTNEKLFF,TGCGCCAGCAGCCCCGGACAGGGACCAACTAATGAAAAACTGTTTTTT
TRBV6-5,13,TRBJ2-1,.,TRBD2,CASRRSGVGEQFF,TGTGCCAGCAGGCGGAGCGGGGTGGGTGAGCAGTTCTTC
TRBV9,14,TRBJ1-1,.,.,CASSEALSYTEAFF,TGTGCCAGCAGCGAGGCCCTCTCGTACACTGAAGCTTTCTTT
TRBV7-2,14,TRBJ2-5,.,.,CASSSTPVQETQYF,TGTGCCAGCAGCTCTACCCCCGTGCAAGAGACCCAGTACTTC
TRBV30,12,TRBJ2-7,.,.,CAWSPPRGEQYF,TGTGCCTGGAGTCCCCCGAGGGGCGAGCAGTACTTC
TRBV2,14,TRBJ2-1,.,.,CASSEQGSSNEQFF,TGTGCCAGCAGTGAGCAGGGCTCTAGTAATGAGCAGTTCTTC
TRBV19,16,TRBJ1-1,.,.,CASNVRSRLMNTEAFF,TGTGCCAGTAATGTTCGTTCGCGGCTCATGAACACTGAAGCTTTCTTT
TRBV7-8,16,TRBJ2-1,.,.,CASSPSRWPGVNEQFF,TGTGCCAGCAGCCCCTCGAGGTGGCCTGGGGTCAATGAGCAGTTCTTC
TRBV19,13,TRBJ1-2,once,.,CATNNRASYGYTF,TGTGCCACGAACAACAGGGCCTCATATGGCTACACCTTC
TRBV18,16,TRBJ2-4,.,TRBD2,CASSPVLAGAKNIQYF,TGTGCCAGCTCACCAGTACTAGCGGGAGCCAAAAACATTCAGTACTTC
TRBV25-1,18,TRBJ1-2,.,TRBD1,CASSDIGDSRGVNYGYTF,TGTGCCAGCAGTGATATTGGGGACAGCCGAGGGGTTAACTATGGCTACACCTTC
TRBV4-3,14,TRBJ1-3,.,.,CASSQTGSGNTIYF,TGCGCCAGCAGCCAGACAGGCTCTGGAAACACCATATATTTT
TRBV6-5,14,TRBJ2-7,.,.,CASSLQGASYEQYF,TGTGCCAGCAGTTTACAGGGTGCCTCCTACGAGCAGTACTTC
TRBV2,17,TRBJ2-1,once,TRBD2,CASSELDPRESYNEQFF,TGTGCCAGCAGTGAACTAGATCCGCGGGAGTCCTACAATGAGCAATTCTTC
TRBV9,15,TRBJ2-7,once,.,CASSVDAGFEALKYF,TGTGCCAGCAGCGTAGACGCCGGGTTCGAGGCGTTGAAGTACTTC
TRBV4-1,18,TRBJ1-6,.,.,CASSQSDGSNPTNSPLHF,TGCGCCAGCAGCCAAAGCGACGGATCCAATCCAACTAATTCACCCCTCCACTTT
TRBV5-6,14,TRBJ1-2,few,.,CASRMVGGARGYTF,TGTGCCAGCAGGATGGTTGGGGGCGCGAGGGGCTACACCTTC
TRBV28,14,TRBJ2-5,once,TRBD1,CASSTGQGTETQYF,TGTGCCAGCAGTACCGGACAGGGGACTGAGACCCAGTACTTC
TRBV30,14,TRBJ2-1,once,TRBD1,CAWTYGQAIAEQFF,TGTGCCTGGACCTACGGACAGGCGATCGCTGAGCAGTTCTTC
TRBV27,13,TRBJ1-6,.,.,CASSLRFNSPLHF,TGTGCCAGCAGTCTCCGTTTTAATTCACCCCTCCACTTT
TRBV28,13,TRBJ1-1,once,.,CASSTRPNTEAFF,TGTGCCAGCAGTACCAGACCGAACACTGAAGCTTTCTTT
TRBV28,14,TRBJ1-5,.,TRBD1,CATQQGAKGQPQHF,TGTGCCACCCAACAGGGGGCGAAGGGTCAGCCCCAGCATTTT
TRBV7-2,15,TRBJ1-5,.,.,CASSFAGGFNQPQHF,TGTGCCAGCAGCTTCGCAGGAGGCTTTAATCAGCCCCAGCATTTT
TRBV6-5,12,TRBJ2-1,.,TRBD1,CASRPSTGVTFF,TGTGCCAGCAGACCCTCCACAGGGGTGACGTTCTTC
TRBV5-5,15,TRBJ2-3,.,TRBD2,CASSARGVPTDTQYF,TGTGCCAGCAGCGCCCGGGGGGTCCCAACAGATACGCAGTATTTT
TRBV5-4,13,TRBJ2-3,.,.,CASSRDHTDTQYF,TGTGCCAGCAGTCGGGACCACACAGATACGCAGTATTTT
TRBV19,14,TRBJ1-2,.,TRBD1,CASRPTGGGYGYTF,TGTGCCAGTAGACCGACAGGGGGCGGCTATGGCTACACCTTC
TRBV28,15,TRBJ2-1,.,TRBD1,CATREPGQGYNEQFF,TGTGCCACCAGAGAACCGGGACAGGGGTACAATGAGCAGTTCTTC